This TCR beta chain was recovered during a study of shared clonotypes between healthy human individuals. General study results and limits: When naive CD4 clonotypes were compared across a handful of donors, 4% to 6.5% were shared.

Generated by immunoSEQ multiplex PCR, the TCRdb table keeps only in-frame clones and is missing some. In the table there are around 1.4 million clones, about 98.5% of which are singletons. In regard to this clone: What it recognizes is unknown.

This CDR3 spans 14 amino acids. CDR1 SNHLY and CDR2 FYNNEI come from the germline V gene. V dropped 7 bases and J dropped 4 bases, with 13 bases sitting between them. The sequenced sample consisted of naive CD4+ T cells sorted from blood. This sample's subset: CD45RA+ positively selected. The source of this sequence is a man aged 25 to 40 in good health. The chain couples TRBV2 to TRBJ2-2, with D possibly matching TRBD2 (6 bases). CDR3 sequence reads: CASNPPGGTGELFF. In DNA form, the CDR3 reads TGTGCCAGCAACCCCCCCGGGGGCACCGGGGAGCTGTTTTTT. The whole variable domain, filled in from reference TRBV2 and TRBJ2-2, reads EPEVTQTPSHQVTQMGQEVILRCVPISNHLYFYWYRQILGQKVEFLVSFYNNEISEKSEIFDDQFSVERPDGSNFTLKIRSTKLEDSAMYFCASNPPGGTGELFFGEGSRLTVL.